Listed here is a single T cell receptor (beta chain). The antigen is undetermined. Subsets obtained from CD4+ cells comprised CD45RA+ naive and CD45RA-negative memory cells. Germline V gives CDR1 SGHRS, CDR2 YFSETQ. Trimming removed 0 bases at V and 0 bases at J, with 10 bases between. This CDR3 contains 16 residues. The data originate from a study of shared clonotypes between healthy human individuals. TCRdb keeps only in-frame clones here, not all; method: immunoSEQ multiplex PCR. The sample lists approximately 1.5 million clones, nearly 99% occurring once. Study results and limitations: Non-shared clonotypes had lower generation probabilities than those shared by all four donors. Shared clonotypes: about 5.3% naive CD4, 3% to 3.5% naive CD8, about 2.4% memory CD4, under 0.45% memory CD8. Blood was the only sampled material, and tissue repertoires likely differ.

Sequencing was done on a sample of naive CD4+ T cells sorted from blood. This sample's subset: CD45RA+ positively selected. This receptor was identified in a man under 40 in good health. This rearrangement joins TRBV5-1 to TRBJ2-4, with D possibly matching TRBD2 (6 bases). This chain's CDR3 is CASSLVAGRAKNIQYF. As DNA, the CDR3 is TGCGCCAGCAGCTTGGTGGCGGGGAGAGCCAAAAACATTCAGTACTTC.